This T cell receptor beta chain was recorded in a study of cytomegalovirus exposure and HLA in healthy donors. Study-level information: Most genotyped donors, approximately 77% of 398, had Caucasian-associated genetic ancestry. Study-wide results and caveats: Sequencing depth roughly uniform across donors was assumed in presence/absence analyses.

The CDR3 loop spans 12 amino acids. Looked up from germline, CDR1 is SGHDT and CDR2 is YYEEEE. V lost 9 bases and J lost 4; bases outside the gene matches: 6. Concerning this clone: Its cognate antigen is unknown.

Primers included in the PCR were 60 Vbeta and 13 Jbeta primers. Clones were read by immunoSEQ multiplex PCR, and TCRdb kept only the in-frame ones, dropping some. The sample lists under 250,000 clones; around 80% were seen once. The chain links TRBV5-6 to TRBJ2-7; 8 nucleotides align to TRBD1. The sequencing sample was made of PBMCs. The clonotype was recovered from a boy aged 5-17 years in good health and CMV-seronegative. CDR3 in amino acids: CATGTGGYEQYF. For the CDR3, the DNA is TGTGCCACCGGGACAGGAGGTTACGAGCAGTACTTC.